A selection of T cell receptor beta chains follows, all from one sample in a study of T-cell reconstitution after alpha-beta-depleted transplantation in children. TCRdb reprocessed the PCR reads via MiXCR and lists one record per CDR3 protein. The sample lists about 4,300 distinct CDR3 sequences; around 12% were seen once. The material was PBMCs, mostly from graft donor cells, obtained 60 days after TCRalphabeta/CD19-depleted stem cell transplant. These receptors originate from a male patient between 2 and 10 years old who had a stem cell transplant for acute lymphoblastic leukemia, so the T cells may come from the graft donor. Each CDR3 is given with its conserved first and last residue. A D gene is named only where the DNA matches it firmly. A row's size may be missing; if present it is once, few, many or a size class.

D gene	V gene	J gene	clone size	CDR3 DNA	CDR3 protein
.	TRBV7-9	TRBJ1-5	medium-sized	TGTGCCAGCAGCCAAGGGGACCTCAACAGGCAGCCCCAGCATTTT	CASSQGDLNRQPQHF
.	TRBV7-6	TRBJ1-4	many	TGTGCCAGCAGCTTAGACGGGAAGGATGAAAAACTGTTTTTT	CASSLDGKDEKLFF
TRBD2	TRBV5-5	TRBJ2-3	many	TGTGCCATGGGCCCCGGGACTAGCGGGGCAGGATTAATCACAGATACGCAGTATTTT	CAMGPGTSGAGLITDTQYF
TRBD1	TRBV6-1	TRBJ2-7	many	TGTGCCAGCAGCCTGAGGACAGGGATCTCCTACGAGCAGTACTTC	CASSLRTGISYEQYF
TRBD2	TRBV6-6	TRBJ2-5	many	TGTGCCAGCAGACCCGGACTAGCGGGGGTCCAAGAGACCCAGTACTTC	CASRPGLAGVQETQYF
TRBD1	TRBV12-3/TRBV12-4	TRBJ1-1	many	TGCCCCGGGCAGGGGGCCCAGAACACTGAAGCTTTCTTT	CPGQGAQNTEAFF
.	TRBV12-3/TRBV12-4	TRBJ2-7	.	TGTGCCAGCAGTTTTCCCAGGGCCGAGCAGTACTTC	CASSFPRAEQYF
.	TRBV6-5	TRBJ2-3	many	TGTGCCAGCAGTTACTCTGGACTCACAGATACGCAGTATTTT	CASSYSGLTDTQYF
TRBD1	TRBV7-9	TRBJ1-1	medium-sized	TGTGCCAGCAGCTATGACAGGGTAGGGGGCACTGAAGCTTTCTTT	CASSYDRVGGTEAFF
TRBD1	TRBV20-1	TRBJ2-3	.	TGCAGTGCCTTCCCCGACAGGGCGAGAAGTACGCAGTATTTT	CSAFPDRARSTQYF
TRBD1	TRBV20-1	TRBJ2-5	many	TGCAGTGCTAGCGATGGGACAGTCCTACAAGAGACCCAGTACTTC	CSASDGTVLQETQYF
.	TRBV20-1	TRBJ1-5	many	TGCAGTGCTCCAGGGCCGGTACTTCAGCCCCAGCATTTT	CSAPGPVLQPQHF
TRBD1	TRBV6-5	TRBJ2-7	many	TGTGCCAGCAGTTACCGATTCCTGGACAGGACCTACGAGCAGTACTTC	CASSYRFLDRTYEQYF
TRBD2	TRBV5-6	TRBJ2-3	many	TGTGCCATGGGCCCCGGGCCTAGCGGGGCAGGATTAATCACAGATACGCAGTATTTT	CAMGPGPSGAGLITDTQYF
.	TRBV12-3/TRBV12-4	TRBJ2-7	many	TGTGCCAGCAGCTTAACGGGACCTTACGAGCAGTACTTC	CASSLTGPYEQYF
TRBD1	TRBV5-5	TRBJ2-5	many	TGTGCCAGCAGCTTGGGACAGGGTAGAGAGACCCAGTACTTC	CASSLGQGRETQYF
.	TRBV7-9	TRBJ1-1	medium-sized	TGTGCCAGCAGCTTCACAGCGAACACTGAAGCTTTCTTT	CASSFTANTEAFF
.	TRBV19	TRBJ1-1	many	TGTGCCAGTAGTATAGAGGGGAACACTGAAGCTTTCTTT	CASSIEGNTEAFF
.	TRBV4-2	TRBJ2-3	once	TGTGCCAGCAGCCCCGGGACCAGCTGCGCAGGATTAATCACAGATACGCAGTATTTT	CASSPGTSCAGLITDTQYF
TRBD1	TRBV20-1	TRBJ1-6	medium-sized	TGCAGTGCTAGCCTTCGGGACAGCCATACCCTCCACTTT	CSASLRDSHTLHF
TRBD2	TRBV5-1	TRBJ2-3	many	TGCGCCAGCAGCTTGGAGCGGGGTGGGACAGATACGCAGTATTTT	CASSLERGGTDTQYF
.	TRBV7-2	TRBJ2-1	many	TGTGCCAGCTCAGATCAGGGGTATGAGCAGTTCTTC	CASSDQGYEQFF
.	TRBV20-1	TRBJ1-3	many	TGCAGTGCTACCCGGGGTTCCTCTGGAAACACCATATATTTT	CSATRGSSGNTIYF
TRBD1	TRBV5-4	TRBJ2-3	many	TGTGCCAGCAGCTTCAGGGGGCGCCCAGATACGCAGTATTTT	CASSFRGRPDTQYF
TRBD1	TRBV5-1	TRBJ1-2	many	TGCGCCAGCAGCTACGGTCACGCTTTACAGGGGAATGGCTACACCTTC	CASSYGHALQGNGYTF
.	TRBV9	TRBJ2-2	medium-sized	TGTGCCAGCAGCGTATCCGTCGGGGAGCTGTTTTTT	CASSVSVGELFF
.	TRBV20-1	TRBJ2-1	medium-sized	TGCAGTGCTAGTTTTATAGAAGGCCAGTTCTTC	CSASFIEGQFF
.	TRBV7-3	TRBJ1-3	medium-sized	TGTGCCAGCAGCTTAACGTCAAACCTCAGGGCCCTTTCTGGAAACACCATATATTTT	CASSLTSNLRALSGNTIYF
TRBD1	TRBV11-2	TRBJ2-6	many	TGTGCCAGCAGCTTAGATGGGACAGGGGCTTCTGGGGCCAACGTCCTGACTTTC	CASSLDGTGASGANVLTF
.	TRBV28	TRBJ2-1	.	TGTGCCATGGGCCCTGGGCTCGCGGGGTACGTTGAGCAGTTCTTC	CAMGPGLAGYVEQFF
.	TRBV7-2	TRBJ1-1	large	TGTGCCAGCAGCTTAGGTCCGACGAACACTGAAGCTTTCTTT	CASSLGPTNTEAFF
.	TRBV4-2	TRBJ2-3	.	TGTGCCAGGAGCCCCGGGACCCGCGGGGCAGGATTAATCACAGATACGCAGTATTTT	CARSPGTRGAGLITDTQYF
TRBD1	TRBV6-2/TRBV6-3	TRBJ2-7	many	TGTGCCAGCAGTCCAGGGGGCGCTTTGAGAGAGCAGTACTTC	CASSPGGALREQYF
.	TRBV15	TRBJ2-5	many	TGTGCCACCAGCAGAGATCGTGGTAGTGGGGAGACCCAGTACTTC	CATSRDRGSGETQYF
.	TRBV4-3	TRBJ1-5	medium-sized	TGCGCCAGCAGCCAAGATCCTCCCCCCTACCTCCAAGGGGATATTCTTAATCAGCCCCAGCATTTT	CASSQDPPPYLQGDILNQPQHF
.	TRBV23-1	TRBJ2-7	few	TGCGCCAGCAGTCAATCGTTTTGCGGCAGGGCAAGCTCCTACGAGCAGTACTTC	CASSQSFCGRASSYEQYF
TRBD2	TRBV10-3	TRBJ2-1	many	TGTGCCATCAGGGCCCCCGGGGGGGGACGGTACTACAATGAGCAGTTCTTC	CAIRAPGGGRYYNEQFF
TRBD2	TRBV4-2	TRBJ2-1	medium-sized	TGTGCCAGCAGCCAAGGGGGACTAGGGATACCTAGCACCTACAATGAGCAGTTCTTC	CASSQGGLGIPSTYNEQFF
.	TRBV5-6	TRBJ1-2	many	TGTGCCAGCAGCTTGCCTGGCAGGGAGGAGAACTATGGCTACACCTTC	CASSLPGREENYGYTF
TRBD1	TRBV5-4	TRBJ1-1	.	TGTGCCAGCAGCAGAGCCGGGACAGGGGGCACTGAAGCTTTCTTT	CASSRAGTGGTEAFF
.	TRBV28	TRBJ2-7	medium-sized	TGTGCCAGCAGTTGGGAGTACGAGCAGTACTTC	CASSWEYEQYF
TRBD1	TRBV6-2/TRBV6-3	TRBJ1-2	many	TGTGCCAGCAGTTACGGTTCGACAGGGTTAAACTATGGCTACACCTTC	CASSYGSTGLNYGYTF
TRBD2	TRBV5-4	TRBJ2-5	many	TGTGCCAGCAGCTTGCAGGCGGGGGGACGGACGCAGGAGACCCAGTACTTC	CASSLQAGGRTQETQYF
TRBD2	TRBV7-9	TRBJ2-5	medium-sized	TGTGCCAGCAGCCCCCTCCGGAGCGGGGGCTTGAAAGAGACCCAGTACTTC	CASSPLRSGGLKETQYF
TRBD1	TRBV24-1	TRBJ1-2	many	TGTGCCACCAGTGATTTACAGGGGTCCGGCTACACCTTC	CATSDLQGSGYTF
.	TRBV7-7	TRBJ2-7	many	TGTGCTAGCAGCTTAGACTCCACGTTTGGCGAGCAGTACTTC	CASSLDSTFGEQYF
.	TRBV2	TRBJ2-3	large	TGTGCCAGCCTATGGGACCTAGGCACAGATACGCAGTATTTT	CASLWDLGTDTQYF
.	TRBV12-3/TRBV12-4	TRBJ1-1	medium-sized	TGTGCCAGCAGCAGGGTTTTGAACACTGAAGCTTTCTTT	CASSRVLNTEAFF
.	TRBV7-9	TRBJ2-7	many	TGTGCCAGCAGCTTACGTGGACCCCGGCGGTATAGCGAGCAGTACTTC	CASSLRGPRRYSEQYF
.	TRBV18	TRBJ2-2	.	TGTGCCAGCTCACCGCGCCAGGGGGGTTCCACCGGGGAGCTGTTTTTT	CASSPRQGGSTGELFF
.	TRBV19	TRBJ2-1	many	TGTGCCAGTAGCCCTGCTTACAATGAGCAGTTCTTC	CASSPAYNEQFF
.	TRBV20-1	TRBJ2-1	many	TGCAGTGCTAAAGCTCTAGCGTCAAGCTCCTACAATGAGCAGTTCTTC	CSAKALASSSYNEQFF
.	TRBV4-2	TRBJ2-1	many	TGTGCCAGCAGCCAAGGAGACTCCGCAAATGAGCAGTTCTTC	CASSQGDSANEQFF